The rows below give T cell receptor beta chains drawn from one sample of a study of blood T cell repertoires in COVID-19. Profiling relied on immunoSEQ multiplex PCR, and the TCRdb table lists in-frame clones only, not all of them. The sample has more than 110,000 clones; less than 85% are singletons. Source material: peripheral blood. These receptors were taken from a human donor in a cohort sampled during active COVID-19. Both conserved end residues are part of each CDR3. The order of the fields is V gene, clone size, D gene, J gene, CDR3 DNA, CDR3 protein. D genes are given only for firm matches. Clone size, where shown, is once, few, many, or a class for clones that have expanded.

TRBV30	many	TRBD1	TRBJ2-3	TGTGCCTGGAGAATAAAGGGGGCAGGCACAGATACGCAGTATTTT	CAWRIKGAGTDTQYF
TRBV25-1	once	TRBD1	TRBJ1-1	TGTGCCAGCAGTGCGACAGGGGGAAAGACTGAAGCTTTCTTT	CASSATGGKTEAFF
TRBV19	.	TRBD1	TRBJ1-5	TGTGCCAGTAGTATAGATCGGCCGACAGGGAGGAGTCAGCCCCAGCATTTT	CASSIDRPTGRSQPQHF
TRBV7-2	.	.	TRBJ1-5	TGTGCCAGCAGCTTAGAGGGAGGGGGCAATCAGCCCCAGCATTTT	CASSLEGGGNQPQHF
TRBV2	.	.	TRBJ1-2	TGTGCCAGCAGTAGGGGAGCGGGCTATGGCTACACCTTC	CASSRGAGYGYTF
TRBV9	.	.	TRBJ1-1	TGTGCCAGCAGCGTAGGTTTAGGGGGACATTCGAACACTGAAGCTTTCTTT	CASSVGLGGHSNTEAFF
TRBV4-3	once	TRBD2	TRBJ2-7	TGCGCCAGCAGCCAAGATTGGACTAGCGGGGGTAAGCAGTACTTC	CASSQDWTSGGKQYF
TRBV4-1	.	TRBD1	TRBJ1-1	TGCGCCAGCAGCCGCAGTGGACAGGGTGACATGAACACTGAAGCTTTCTTT	CASSRSGQGDMNTEAFF
TRBV6-5	once	.	TRBJ1-1	TGTGCCAGCAGTTACTCGAGAGGTAGCGCTGAAGCTTTCTTT	CASSYSRGSAEAFF
TRBV3-1/TRBV3-2	.	TRBD2	TRBJ2-5	TGTGCCAGCAGCCAACTGAGCGGGGGACAAGAGACCCAGTACTTC	CASSQLSGGQETQYF
TRBV28	.	.	TRBJ1-2	TGTGCCAGCAGTTTTCGGGGAAACTATGGCTACACCTTC	CASSFRGNYGYTF
TRBV12-3/TRBV12-4	.	TRBD1	TRBJ1-1	TGTGCCAGCAGTCCAACCGGGACAGTTGAAGCTTTCTTT	CASSPTGTVEAFF
TRBV7-3	.	.	TRBJ2-3	TGTGCCAGCAGCTTAACCCACTTCACAGATACGCAGTATTTT	CASSLTHFTDTQYF
TRBV9	.	.	TRBJ2-1	TGTGCCAGCAGCGGATCCCAGGTTATTAGCTCCTACAATGAGCAGTTCTTC	CASSGSQVISSYNEQFF
TRBV5-1	.	TRBD1	TRBJ2-5	TGCGCCAGCAGTCCAGGGGGCGTTGTGGAGACCCAGTACTTC	CASSPGGVVETQYF
TRBV4-1	few	TRBD1	TRBJ1-5	TGCGCCAGCAGCCAAGGCGGACCCGGGACAGGGTTTCCTAATCAGCCCCAGCATTTT	CASSQGGPGTGFPNQPQHF
TRBV29-1	many	TRBD1	TRBJ2-7	TGCAGCGTTGAAGTTGAGTCCGGACAGGGAAGACAATACGAGCAGTACTTC	CSVEVESGQGRQYEQYF
TRBV19	.	TRBD1	TRBJ1-2	TGTGCCAGTAGTCCGCGGACAGGGAGAAAGGATGGCTACACCTTC	CASSPRTGRKDGYTF
TRBV18	.	.	TRBJ2-2	TGTGCCAGCTCACTCCAAAACACCGGGGAGCTGTTTTTT	CASSLQNTGELFF
TRBV3-1/TRBV3-2	.	TRBD1	TRBJ1-2	TGTGCCAGCAGCCAAGGACAGGGGGCAGGTGGCTACACCTTC	CASSQGQGAGGYTF
TRBV6-5	.	TRBD1	TRBJ1-3	TGTGCCATCATATCACAGGGGTTCTCTGGAAACACCATATATTTT	CAIISQGFSGNTIYF
TRBV27	.	TRBD1	TRBJ2-7	TGTGCCAGCAGTTGGACAGGCGACAGCGAGCAGTACTTC	CASSWTGDSEQYF
TRBV5-1	.	.	TRBJ1-1	TGCGCCAGCAGCTCGGCTGTGGGAGGGCTGAACACTGAAGCTTTCTTT	CASSSAVGGLNTEAFF
TRBV7-2	.	.	TRBJ1-1	TGTGCCAGCAGCTTATCTTCAGGGAACACTGAAGCTTTCTTT	CASSLSSGNTEAFF
TRBV6-2/TRBV6-3	.	TRBD1	TRBJ2-6	TGTGCCAGCAGTTCGCAGGGGGCCTCTGGGGCCAACGTCCTGACTTTC	CASSSQGASGANVLTF
TRBV3-1/TRBV3-2	.	.	TRBJ2-4	TGTGCCAGCAGCCAAGGGGCTGACCTAGCCAAAAACATTCAGTACTTC	CASSQGADLAKNIQYF
TRBV6-6	once	.	TRBJ1-2	TGTGCCAGCAGCTTCACGACAGAGCGCTACACCTTC	CASSFTTERYTF
TRBV5-3	.	TRBD2	TRBJ2-3	TGTAGGGATAGCGGGGGGGTTTACACAGATACGCAGTATTTT	CRDSGGVYTDTQYF
TRBV7-9	once	.	TRBJ2-5	TGTGCCAGCACAGTGGGAGTGATACAAGAGACCCAGTACTTC	CASTVGVIQETQYF
TRBV7-6	.	.	TRBJ1-3	TGTGCCAGCAGCCCTGGGGGCCTCGGATCTGGAAACACCATATATTTT	CASSPGGLGSGNTIYF
TRBV19	.	TRBD2	TRBJ2-5	TGTGCCAGTAGTATAGGAAGCACTAGCGGGTTCCAAGAGACCCAGTACTTC	CASSIGSTSGFQETQYF
TRBV2	.	.	TRBJ2-5	TGTGCCAGCCAGGGAAGGGTGGAGACCCAGTACTTC	CASQGRVETQYF
TRBV5-5	.	.	TRBJ2-7	TGTGCCAGCAGCTTGGTCCCAGGGGCGGCCGAGCAGTACTTC	CASSLVPGAAEQYF
TRBV15	.	.	TRBJ2-1	TGTGCCACCAGCAGAGATCCCAGGCCCTCCTACAATGAGCAGTTCTTC	CATSRDPRPSYNEQFF
TRBV5-8	.	.	TRBJ1-2	TGTGCCAGCAGCCCCTGGGCGGGACCTACCACCTATGGCTACACCTTC	CASSPWAGPTTYGYTF
TRBV9	.	TRBD2	TRBJ2-1	TGTGCCAGCAGCGTAACCCCCGGCGGGGGGATGGTCAATGAGCAGTTCTTC	CASSVTPGGGMVNEQFF
TRBV11-2	few	.	TRBJ2-5	TGTGCCAGCAGCTTAGGCAGGGTAATAGAGACCCAGTACTTC	CASSLGRVIETQYF
TRBV15	.	TRBD1	TRBJ1-2	TGTGCCACCAGCAGAGATAGGGGACAGTATGGCTACACCTTC	CATSRDRGQYGYTF
TRBV19	.	.	TRBJ1-4	TGTGCCAGTAGTAAAAGGGGGACAACTAATGAAAAACTGTTTTTT	CASSKRGTTNEKLFF
TRBV5-4	.	.	TRBJ2-7	TGTGCCAGCAGCTTCAGGGTCGGCGAGCAGTACTTC	CASSFRVGEQYF
TRBV5-1	.	.	TRBJ2-2	TGCGCCAGCAGCTTGAAACAGTCGAACACCGGGGAGCTGTTTTTT	CASSLKQSNTGELFF